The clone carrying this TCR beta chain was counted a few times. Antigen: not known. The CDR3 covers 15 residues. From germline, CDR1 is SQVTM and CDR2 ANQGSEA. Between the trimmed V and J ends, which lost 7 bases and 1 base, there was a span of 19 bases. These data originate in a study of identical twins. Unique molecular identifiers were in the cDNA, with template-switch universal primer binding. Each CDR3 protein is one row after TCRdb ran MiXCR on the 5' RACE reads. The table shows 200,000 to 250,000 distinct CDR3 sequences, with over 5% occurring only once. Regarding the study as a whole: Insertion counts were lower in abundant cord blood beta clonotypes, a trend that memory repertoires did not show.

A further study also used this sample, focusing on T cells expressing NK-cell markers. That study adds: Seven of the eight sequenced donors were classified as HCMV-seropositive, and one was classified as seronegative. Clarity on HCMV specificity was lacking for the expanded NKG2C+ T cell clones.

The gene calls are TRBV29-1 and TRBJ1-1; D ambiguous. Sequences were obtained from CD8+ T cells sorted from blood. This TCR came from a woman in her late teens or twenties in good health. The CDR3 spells CSATPELYKNTEAFF. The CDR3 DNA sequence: TGCAGCGCCACACCAGAACTTTACAAGAACACTGAAGCTTTCTTT.